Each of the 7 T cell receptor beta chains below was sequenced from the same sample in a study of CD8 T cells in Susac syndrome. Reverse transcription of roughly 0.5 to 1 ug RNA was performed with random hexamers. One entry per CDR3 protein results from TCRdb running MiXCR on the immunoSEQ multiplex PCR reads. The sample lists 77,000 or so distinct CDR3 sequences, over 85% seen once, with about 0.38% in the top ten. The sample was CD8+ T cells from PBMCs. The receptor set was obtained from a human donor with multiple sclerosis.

CDR3 amino acids: CASSQVGAGGAQETQYF. Written as DNA, the CDR3 is TGTGCCAGCAGCCAAGTAGGGGCGGGGGGCGCCCAAGAGACCCAGTACTTC. This chain links TRBV3-1 with TRBJ2-5; 8 bases are shared with TRBD2. There are 17 residues in the CDR3. V was clipped by 1 base and J by 1 base; unmatched bases: 8. The germline V gene encodes CDR1 LGHDT and CDR2 YNNKEL (reference sequence).

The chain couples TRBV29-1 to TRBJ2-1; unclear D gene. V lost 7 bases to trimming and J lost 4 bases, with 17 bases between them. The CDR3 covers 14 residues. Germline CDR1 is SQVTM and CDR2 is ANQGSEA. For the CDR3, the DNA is TGCAGCGCCGACGGAGAAGAGAGATACAATGAGCAGTTCTTC. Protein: CSADGEERYNEQFF.

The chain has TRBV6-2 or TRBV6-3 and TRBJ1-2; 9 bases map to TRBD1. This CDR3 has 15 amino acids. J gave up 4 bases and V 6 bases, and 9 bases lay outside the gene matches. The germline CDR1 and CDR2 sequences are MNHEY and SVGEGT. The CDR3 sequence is CASSHDRGGPYGYTF. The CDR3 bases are TGTGCCAGCAGCCACGACAGGGGGGGTCCCTATGGCTACACCTTC.

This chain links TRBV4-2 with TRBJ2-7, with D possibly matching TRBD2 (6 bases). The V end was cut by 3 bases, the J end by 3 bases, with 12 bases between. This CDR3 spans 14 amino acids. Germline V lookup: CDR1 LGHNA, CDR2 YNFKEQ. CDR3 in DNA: TGTGCCAGCAGCCAGGTAGCGGAAAGCTACGAGCAGTACTTC. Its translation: CASSQVAESYEQYF.

DNA for the CDR3: TGTGCCTGGAGTCTCGGGAGGGTAGAGCAGTTCTTC. Amino acid sequence: CAWSLGRVEQFF. J is TRBJ2-1 and V is TRBV30, with 8 nucleotides matching TRBD2. The germline V gene encodes CDR1 GTSNPN and CDR2 SVGIG (reference sequence). V dropped 2 bases and J dropped 10; count of bases not matched to a gene: 4. This CDR3 has 12 residues.

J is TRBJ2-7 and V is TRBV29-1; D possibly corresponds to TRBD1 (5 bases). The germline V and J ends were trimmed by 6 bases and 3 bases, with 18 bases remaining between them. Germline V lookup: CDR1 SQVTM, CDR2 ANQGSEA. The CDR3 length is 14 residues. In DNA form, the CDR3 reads TGCAGCGTCCTAGACAGCGCATTGAGCTACGAGCAGTACTTC. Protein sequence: CSVLDSALSYEQYF.

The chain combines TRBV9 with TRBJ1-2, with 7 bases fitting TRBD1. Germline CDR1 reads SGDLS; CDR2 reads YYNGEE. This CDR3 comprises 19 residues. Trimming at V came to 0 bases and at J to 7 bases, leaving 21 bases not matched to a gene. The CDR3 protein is CASSVVTRDRGEPMVGYTF. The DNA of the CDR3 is TGTGCCAGCAGCGTAGTGACCCGGGACAGAGGGGAACCAATGGTTGGCTACACCTTC.